Each of the 21 T cell receptor beta chains below was sequenced from the same sample in a study of T cell clones after liver transplantation. The assay was immunoSEQ multiplex PCR, and TCRdb's table has in-frame clones only and misses some. The data hold nearly 45,000 clones, with roughly 86% observed a single time. The sample consisted of CD4+ T cells from blood, taken 24 months after liver transplant. These receptors all come from a human patient who received a liver transplant. Some T cells may be graft donor cells.

This clone has only one observation. V usage is TRBV5-6 and J usage is TRBJ1-4, with a weak D call TRBD1 (5 bases). The germline gives CDR1 SGHDT, CDR2 YYEEEE. V dropped 2 bases and J dropped 8 bases, with 13 bases sitting between them. CDR3 length: 14 amino acids. The CDR3 loop is CASSLSPREEKLFF. DNA of the CDR3: TGTGCCAGCAGCTTATCCCCCAGGGAGGAAAAACTGTTTTTT.

The chain is built from TRBV7-3 and TRBJ2-1; no clear D. V lost 5 bases to trimming and J lost 0 bases, with 11 bases between them. The germline V gene encodes CDR1 SGHTA and CDR2 FQGTGA. The CDR3 covers 15 residues. CDR3 in amino acids: CASSTGRFSYNEQFF. The CDR3 bases are TGTGCCAGCAGCACTGGACGGTTCTCCTACAATGAGCAGTTCTTC.

This clone was found a few times. This sequence joins TRBV14 and TRBJ2-3; weak D call: TRBD2 (5 bases). V lost 0 bases and J lost 6, with 16 bases in between. In germline, CDR1 is SGHDN, CDR2 FVKESK. The CDR3 length is 16 residues. The CDR3 DNA follows: TGTGCCAGCAGCCAAGATCTGGCGTATACGGGGGATACGCAGTATTTT. It codes for CASSQDLAYTGDTQYF.

The genes are TRBV15 and TRBJ1-2; TRBD1 agrees at 10 bases. CDR1 and CDR2 (germline): LNHNV, YYDKDF (reference sequence). The CDR3 runs to 14 residues. V shed 4 bases, J shed 3 bases, and the junction held 2 bases outside the gene matches. As DNA, the CDR3 is TGTGCCACCAGCACAGGGACAGGGGACTATGGCTACACCTTC. Amino acids: CATSTGTGDYGYTF.

J is TRBJ1-5 and V is TRBV19; D call uncertain. The CDR3 spans 15 residues. Germline CDR1 reads LNHDA; CDR2 reads SQIVND (reference sequence). Deletions cut 6 bases from V and 3 bases from J, with 15 bases between. CDR3 bases: TGTGCCAGTAGAAGTCGGAGGAACGTCAATCAGCCCCAGCATTTT. This sequence encodes CASRSRRNVNQPQHF. Drawing the rest from reference TRBV19 and TRBJ1-5, the complete variable domain is DGGITQSPKYLFRKEGQNVTLSCEQNLNHDAMYWYRQDPGQGLRLIYYSQIVNDFQKGDIAEGYSVSREKKESFPLTVTSAQKNPTAFYLCASRSRRNVNQPQHFGDGTRLSIL.

The rearrangement uses TRBV2 and TRBJ1-2, with 12 bases aligning to TRBD1. From germline, CDR1 is SNHLY and CDR2 FYNNEI. V gave up 3 bases and J gave up 2 bases; unmatched junction bases: 13. The CDR3 length is 19 residues. The CDR3 DNA reads as TGTGCCAGCAGTGACCAGCCCGGGGGGACAGGGGGCCGGAACTATGGCTACACCTTC. It specifies CASSDQPGGTGGRNYGYTF.

The CDR3 region has the DNA TGTGCCAGCAGCTTAGTCGGCGCAATCAATCAGCCCCAGCATTTT. Translation: CASSLVGAINQPQHF. V usage is TRBV7-9 and J usage is TRBJ1-5; D call uncertain. Between the trimmed V and J ends, which lost 1 base and 3 bases, there was a span of 10 bases. Germline-derived CDR1 and CDR2 are SEHNR and FQNEAQ (reference sequence). The CDR3 sequence is 15 residues long.

This rearrangement joins TRBV7-2 to TRBJ1-5, with no clear D. The V and J ends lost 0 bases and 6 bases respectively, with 6 bases between them. The CDR3 is 13 amino acids. The germline CDR1 and CDR2 sequences are SGHTA and FQGNSA. The CDR3 is CASSLARSQPQHF. Written as DNA, the CDR3 is TGTGCCAGCAGCTTAGCGAGAAGTCAGCCCCAGCATTTT.

The V and J genes are TRBV14 and TRBJ2-1, with D maybe TRBD2 (7 bases). CDR3 length: 15 residues. CDR1 and CDR2 from the germline V gene are SGHDN and FVKESK. With 4 bases removed from V and 10 bases from J, the gap between germline ends came to 20 bases. CDR3 coding DNA: TGTGCCAGCAGCCCGTCCGGGGGGCCGTCTTTGGAGCAGTTCTTC. Amino acid sequence: CASSPSGGPSLEQFF.

The chain couples TRBV10-1 to TRBJ1-1; D gene uncertain. The CDR3 length is 13 residues. Trimming pared 5 bases from V and 0 bases from J, leaving 7 bases between. The germline CDR1 and CDR2 sequences are WNHNN and SYGVQD (reference sequence). The CDR3 region is CASSRSVNTEAFF. CDR3 bases: TGCGCCAGCAGTAGGTCAGTGAACACTGAAGCTTTCTTT.

This chain connects TRBV27 to TRBJ2-2; D may be TRBD2 (6 bases). The V and J ends lost 0 bases and 3 bases respectively, with 17 bases between them. The CDR3 is 18 residues long. Looked up from germline, CDR1 is MNHEY and CDR2 is SMNVEV (reference sequence). CDR3: CASSLSPTTSSDTGELFF. For the CDR3, the DNA is TGTGCCAGCAGTTTATCCCCAACGACTAGTTCAGACACCGGGGAGCTGTTTTTT.

The chain couples TRBV9 to TRBJ1-4; D uncertain. Germline-derived CDR1 and CDR2 are SGDLS and YYNGEE. V lost 4 bases and J 8 bases, leaving 18 bases between the germline ends. There are 15 residues in the CDR3. For the CDR3, the DNA is TGTGCCAGCAGCCCCGAGGACTCGGGCTCAGAAAAACTGTTTTTT. Translating gives CASSPEDSGSEKLFF. Full variable domain (outside the CDR3, taken from reference TRBV9 and TRBJ1-4): DSGVTQTPKHLITATGQRVTLRCSPRSGDLSVYWYQQSLDQGLQFLIQYYNGEERAKGNILERFSAQQFPDLHSELNLSSLELGDSALYFCASSPEDSGSEKLFFGSGTQLSVL.

The chain uses TRBV7-9 and TRBJ1-6; TRBD1 is a possible D gene (5 bases). The ends were cut back, 5 bases at V and 6 bases at J, with 11 bases in the middle. The CDR3 spans 14 residues. Germline CDR1 SEHNR, CDR2 FQNEAQ (reference sequence). The CDR3 coding sequence is TGTGCCAGCAGCCCCCAGGGTTTTAATTCACCCCTCCACTTT. Protein product: CASSPQGFNSPLHF.

This clone was detected only once. This rearrangement joins TRBV9 to TRBJ2-1; D is perhaps TRBD1 (6 bases). CDR1 and CDR2 (germline): SGDLS, YYNGEE. V shed 0 bases and J shed 7 bases, with 11 bases lying between them. The CDR3 totals 14 residues. The CDR3 DNA is TGTGCCAGCAGCGTAGTAACAGGGCATAATGAGCAGTTCTTC. It is translated as CASSVVTGHNEQFF. Full variable domain (missing parts from reference TRBV9 and TRBJ2-1): DSGVTQTPKHLITATGQRVTLRCSPRSGDLSVYWYQQSLDQGLQFLIQYYNGEERAKGNILERFSAQQFPDLHSELNLSSLELGDSALYFCASSVVTGHNEQFFGPGTRLTVL.

The chain carries TRBV9 and TRBJ2-1; TRBD2 agrees at 9 bases. The V gene end was trimmed by 3 bases and the J gene end by 4 bases; junction bases not matched to a gene: 11. Germline lookup yields CDR1 SGDLS and CDR2 YYNGEE. This CDR3 spans 17 amino acids. For the CDR3, the DNA is TGTGCCAGCAGCGCTCGCATAAGCGGGGGGAGATACAATGAGCAGTTCTTC. Its protein product is CASSARISGGRYNEQFF.

This clone was seen more than once but under ten times. V and J are TRBV5-1 and TRBJ2-5; 11 nucleotides match TRBD2. The CDR3 totals 16 residues. Germline-derived CDR1 and CDR2 are SGHRS and YFSETQ. V shed 0 bases and J 3 bases; nucleotides not matched to a gene: 4. CDR3 amino acids: CASSLEGSGGEETQYF. The CDR3 coding sequence is TGCGCCAGCAGCTTGGAAGGTAGCGGGGGGGAAGAGACCCAGTACTTC. Supplemented by reference TRBV5-1 and TRBJ2-5, the full variable domain reads KAGVTQTPRYLIKTRGQQVTLSCSPISGHRSVSWYQQTPGQGLQFLFEYFSETQRNKGNFPGRFSGRQFSNSRSEMNVSTLELGDSALYLCASSLEGSGGEETQYFGPGTRLLVL.

This clone has just one count. The chain joins TRBV5-1 to TRBJ2-7, with a possible D match to TRBD1 (5 bases). CDR3 length equals 16 residues. V was trimmed by 0 bases and J by 2 bases, leaving 15 bases between them. Germline CDR1 and CDR2: SGHRS and YFSETQ. CDR3 region: CASSLEGQTPPYEQYF. Here the CDR3 DNA reads TGCGCCAGCAGCTTGGAGGGGCAGACTCCCCCCTACGAGCAGTACTTC.

V usage is TRBV28 and J usage is TRBJ1-2; D may be TRBD1 (5 bases). Per the germline V gene, CDR1 is MDHEN and CDR2 is SYDVKM. Trimming took 6 bases from V and 7 from J, leaving 18 bases between them. The CDR3 has 14 residues. DNA of the CDR3: TGTGCCAGCAGGGTGGGAGGGGCGAAATTTGGCTACACCTTC. Protein sequence: CASRVGGAKFGYTF.

The CDR3 protein is CASSLGERSYTF. For the CDR3, the DNA is TGTGCCAGCAGCTTAGGAGAAAGAAGCTACACCTTC. The chain carries TRBV7-2 and TRBJ1-2; D call uncertain. V was cut by 1 base and J by 9 bases, with 9 bases left in between. CDR3 length: 12 residues. Germline V gives CDR1 SGHTA, CDR2 FQGNSA.

V gene TRBV14 combines with J gene TRBJ2-2, with D possibly matching TRBD2 (6 bases). This CDR3 comprises 15 residues. V lost 4 bases and J 9 bases, leaving 18 bases between the germline ends. CDR1 SGHDN and CDR2 FVKESK come from the germline V gene. DNA for the CDR3: TGTGCCAGCAGCCGGGCGCGGGGTAATGCGAGGGAGCTGTTTTTT. Translated: CASSRARGNARELFF. The complete variable domain, with remaining parts taken from reference TRBV14 and TRBJ2-2, reads EAGVTQFPSHSVIEKGQTVTLRCDPISGHDNLYWYRRVMGKEIKFLLHFVKESKQDESGMPNNRFLAERTGGTYSTLKVQPAELEDSGVYFCASSRARGNARELFFGEGSRLTVL.

The chain couples TRBV9 to TRBJ2-3, with no clear D. There are 14 residues in the CDR3. The germline V gene encodes CDR1 SGDLS and CDR2 YYNGEE. The ends were cut back, 2 bases at V and 2 bases at J, with 9 bases in the middle. This CDR3 is CASSVASDTDTQYF. The CDR3 region has the DNA TGTGCCAGCAGCGTTGCCAGTGACACAGATACGCAGTATTTT.